A selection of T cell receptor beta chains follows, all from one sample in a study of T cell repertoires in cytomegalovirus infection. TCRdb re-called the reads with MiXCR, one entry per CDR3 protein. Of a few hundred thousand distinct CDR3 sequences listed, about 34% are singletons. Their cognate antigens are unknown. The sample consisted of cultured PBMCs, taken from culture after CMV antigen stimulation. The source of these receptors is a human donor in good health (CMV status not recorded). Some clones in this sample may be carry-over from other donors' samples. Both conserved end residues are part of each CDR3. D genes are given only for firm matches. The listing skips clone size in some rows; elsewhere it reads once, few, many or a size class.

CDR3 DNA	CDR3 protein	J gene	V gene	clone size	D gene
TGTGCCAGCAGCCCGTCCCCGAGGGGCATAAATCAGCCCCAGCATTTT	CASSPSPRGINQPQHF	TRBJ1-5	TRBV7-2	many	-
TGTGCCAGTAGCCGGCCTGCAGGCACCGGGGAGCTGTTTTTT	CASSRPAGTGELFF	TRBJ2-2	TRBV6-8	few	-
TGTGCCAGCAGTTTAGTCGGGACAGTCCCCTCGGAGCAGTACTTC	CASSLVGTVPSEQYF	TRBJ2-7	TRBV28	-	TRBD1
TGTGCCAGTAGTATTGGAGGGCGATTGAACACTGAAGCTTTCTTT	CASSIGGRLNTEAFF	TRBJ1-1	TRBV19	-	-
TGTGCCAGCAGCTTAAATGTCGAGAGGGGGAACACCGGGGAGCTGTTTTTT	CASSLNVERGNTGELFF	TRBJ2-2	TRBV7-2	few	-
TGTGCCAGCAGTTTAGGCCCAGGGGGGCGCGAAAAACTGTTTTTT	CASSLGPGGREKLFF	TRBJ1-4	TRBV12-3/TRBV12-4	few	TRBD1
TGTGCCAGCAGTTCCCAGAGTAGCGGGACCTTCGGGGAGCTGTTTTTT	CASSSQSSGTFGELFF	TRBJ2-2	TRBV6-1	-	TRBD2
TGCGCCAGCAGCGTGTCCGGGACGCTACAAGAGACCCAGTACTTC	CASSVSGTLQETQYF	TRBJ2-5	TRBV5-1	-	-
TGTGCCAGCACAAAAGGGACAGGGGGATCGCGTAATCTGGAGACCCAGTACTTC	CASTKGTGGSRNLETQYF	TRBJ2-5	TRBV6-1	many	TRBD1
TGTGCCAGCAGCTTAATGGGACAGCCGGGACTAGGGATTGAGACCCAGTACTTC	CASSLMGQPGLGIETQYF	TRBJ2-5	TRBV7-8	few	-
TGTGCCAGCACCAAACAGTTCTCCTATAATTCACCCCTCCACTTT	CASTKQFSYNSPLHF	TRBJ1-6	TRBV27	-	-
TGCGCCAGCAGCCACACAACAGGGAACCCTAACTATGGCTACACCTTC	CASSHTTGNPNYGYTF	TRBJ1-2	TRBV4-3	many	-
TGTGCCAGCAGTCGGGCCTACGAGCAGTACTTC	CASSRAYEQYF	TRBJ2-7	TRBV7-9	-	-
TGTGCCAGCAGCGCACAGGGTGGGGAAAAACTGTTTTTT	CASSAQGGEKLFF	TRBJ1-4	TRBV5-4	-	-
TGTGCCATCAACATCGACAGGCATGGCTACACCTTC	CAINIDRHGYTF	TRBJ1-2	TRBV10-3	many	-
TGTGCCAGCAGTCCCCAGAGCTCCTATAATTCACCCCTCCACTTT	CASSPQSSYNSPLHF	TRBJ1-6	TRBV27	-	-
TGTGCCAGCAGCTTAGGACAGGGGAGTGAAAAACTGTTTTTT	CASSLGQGSEKLFF	TRBJ1-4	TRBV7-2	many	TRBD1
TGCAGTGCTACCCGTCCGAGCGGGAGGACAGATACGCAGTATTTT	CSATRPSGRTDTQYF	TRBJ2-3	TRBV20-1	-	TRBD2
TGTGCCAGCAGCTCAAGAAGGCTAACCGGCCGCTCTGGAAACACCATATATTTT	CASSSRRLTGRSGNTIYF	TRBJ1-3	TRBV14	-	-
TGTGCCACCGGATCGTGGGGGGGCCTCGGAGATACGCAGTATTTT	CATGSWGGLGDTQYF	TRBJ2-3	TRBV6-6	-	-
TGTGCCAGCAGCTACAGCGGCCAGGGAACCGGGGAGCTGTTTTTT	CASSYSGQGTGELFF	TRBJ2-2	TRBV6-5	few	-
TGTGCCAGCAGTATAAGGACAGTGATCCAAGAGACCCAGTACTTC	CASSIRTVIQETQYF	TRBJ2-5	TRBV6-2/TRBV6-3	-	-
TGCAGTGCTAATCGTCAGGGGGCAGATCAGCCCCAGCATTTT	CSANRQGADQPQHF	TRBJ1-5	TRBV20-1	once	TRBD1
TGTGCCAGCAGTGAGGGGCTAGCGGGAGGGACCGGGTACTTC	CASSEGLAGGTGYF	TRBJ2-5	TRBV6-8	-	TRBD2
TGTGCCAGCAGCCCGGACAGGAAAGAGACCCAGTACTTC	CASSPDRKETQYF	TRBJ2-5	TRBV7-7	-	TRBD1
TGTGCCAGCAGCTTAATAGGGACCTACAATGAGCAGTTCTTC	CASSLIGTYNEQFF	TRBJ2-1	TRBV7-2	-	-
TGTGCCAGCAGGTCCCGCAGGGAAGACAATGAGCAGTTCTTC	CASRSRREDNEQFF	TRBJ2-1	TRBV7-8	few	-
TGTGCCAGTAGTATATTAGGAAGGGACTCCTACAATGAGCAGTTCTTC	CASSILGRDSYNEQFF	TRBJ2-1	TRBV19	-	-
TGTGCCAGCAGTTTAGAGGGGGGCGTATTGACTGAAGCTTTCTTT	CASSLEGGVLTEAFF	TRBJ1-1	TRBV12-3/TRBV12-4	-	-
TGTGCCAGCAGTTTAGGGGCAGGTAACACTGAAGCTTTCTTT	CASSLGAGNTEAFF	TRBJ1-1	TRBV12-3/TRBV12-4	many	-
TGTGCCAGCAGCTTAACAGGGGGCAGTGAGACCCAGTACTTC	CASSLTGGSETQYF	TRBJ2-5	TRBV7-3	-	TRBD1